This paragraph covers one TCR beta chain sequence. In the original workflow: Researchers report that nucleated cell counts were estimated from reference gene primer amplification. TCRdb's copy holds only in-frame clones and misses some; the assay was immunoSEQ multiplex PCR. D and trimming were read from the DNA, whereas the V and J calls and clone size are those reported in that table. This sample has about 200,000 clones, with about 87% found just once. Cohorts were assigned according to the clinical history that participants reported. Donors in Cohort 3 counted as recovered after two negative PCRs, clearance, or symptom resolution. The V and J ends lost 6 bases and 0 bases respectively, with 18 bases between them. The CDR3 has 16 amino acids. The germline CDR1 and CDR2 sequences are SGHAT and FQNNGV. This sample is drawn from a study of blood T cell repertoires in COVID-19. About the research overall: Nucleic acid was either cDNA or gDNA, and it came from T cells, B-cell-depleted T cells, or PBMCs.

The sequence came from a man aged 25 to 45 who had recovered from COVID-19. Input material: PBMCs or T cells enriched from blood (not recorded which). The rearrangement links TRBV11-2 to TRBJ2-7, with D unresolved. In DNA form, the CDR3 reads TGTGCCAGCAGATCCTTTAAGTTTGGAGCCTCCTACGAGCAGTACTTC. Translation gives CASRSFKFGASYEQYF.